Following are 21 T cell receptor beta chains from one sample sequenced in a study of blood T cell repertoires in COVID-19. TCRdb's table, derived via immunoSEQ multiplex PCR, lists solely in-frame clones and lacks some. The sample has 65,000 to 75,000 clones, approximately 80% seen once. The sample was peripheral blood. These TCRs come from a woman over 75 with acute or convalescent COVID-19.

This clone was seen only once. This chain joins TRBV5-1 and TRBJ1-2; tentative D call: TRBD1 (6 bases). The germline CDR1 and CDR2 sequences are SGHRS and YFSETQ. Trimming removed 4 bases from V and 3 bases from J, with 22 bases in between. This CDR3 has 17 amino acids. The CDR3 region is CASSLDTLAGADYGYTF. CDR3 nucleotide sequence: TGCGCCAGCAGCCTCGACACCTTGGCGGGGGCGGACTATGGCTACACCTTC.

V is TRBV9 and J is TRBJ1-6, with D unclear. From germline, CDR1 is SGDLS and CDR2 YYNGEE. V was cut by 4 bases and J by 0 bases, with 8 bases left in between. This CDR3 spans 15 amino acids. This CDR3 is CASSSTSSYNSPLHF. CDR3 nucleotide sequence: TGTGCCAGCAGCTCCACGAGCTCCTATAATTCACCCCTCCACTTT.

The chain combines TRBV2 with TRBJ2-2; the match to TRBD1 covers 10 bases. Germline V gives CDR1 SNHLY, CDR2 FYNNEI. Germline trimming cut 11 bases from V and 0 bases from J; bases unmatched to any gene: 12. The CDR3 has 17 residues. The CDR3 DNA follows: TGTGCCGGGGCGGGGACAGGGGCAATAGCGAACACCGGGGAGCTGTTTTTT. It encodes CAGAGTGAIANTGELFF.

This chain joins TRBV27 and TRBJ2-3; 8 bases align to TRBD2. V lost 7 bases and J lost 5; bases outside the gene matches: 8. The length of the CDR3 is 14 residues. Germline V gene lookup returns CDR1 MNHEY and CDR2 SMNVEV (reference sequence). The CDR3 DNA follows: TGTGCCAGCACCACCGGGGGGGCGGGAGATACGCAGTATTTT. Amino acid sequence: CASTTGGAGDTQYF.

This chain joins TRBV10-3 and TRBJ1-2; D is unresolved. CDR1 and CDR2 from the germline V gene are ENHRY and SYGVKD. The CDR3 has 13 residues. V lost 2 bases and J 8 bases, leaving 12 bases between the germline ends. The CDR3 DNA reads as TGTGCCATCAGTGAGCAAACTCCTAGAGGCTACACCTTC. Protein: CAISEQTPRGYTF.

This clone was detected once. This rearrangement joins TRBV5-4 to TRBJ2-3; 9 nucleotides agree with TRBD2. The CDR3 covers 16 residues. With V trimmed by 0 bases and J by 4 bases, 6 bases remained unmatched. CDR1 is SGHNT, CDR2 YYREEE, per germline (reference sequence). The CDR3 loop is CASSLAAGGRSDTQYF. Here the CDR3 DNA reads TGTGCCAGCAGCTTGGCGGCGGGGGGGCGGTCAGATACGCAGTATTTT.

V is TRBV3-1 (or the pseudogene TRBV3-2) and J is TRBJ2-3, with 7 bases that match TRBD2. This CDR3 has 13 residues. Germline CDR1 and CDR2: LGHDT and YNNKEL (reference sequence). With V trimmed by 5 bases and J by 1 base, 0 bases remained unmatched. CDR3 loop: CASSTSGTDTQYF. DNA for the CDR3: TGTGCCAGCAGCACTAGCGGCACAGATACGCAGTATTTT.

This sequence joins TRBV2 and TRBJ1-5; TRBD1 is a possible D gene (6 bases). Trimming took 4 bases from V and 3 from J, leaving 7 bases between them. The CDR3 runs 13 residues. Looked up from germline, CDR1 is SNHLY and CDR2 is FYNNEI. The CDR3 nucleotides read TGTGCCAGCAGTGGGGGGCTCAATCAGCCCCAGCATTTT. It codes for CASSGGLNQPQHF.

V gene TRBV11-2 combines with J gene TRBJ2-1; 7 bases agree with TRBD2. CDR1 and CDR2 from the germline V gene are SGHAT and FQNNGV. The V and J ends lost 4 bases and 7 bases, in that order; junction bases with no gene match: 7. CDR3 length: 14 amino acids. The CDR3 DNA reads TGTGCCAGCAGCTCCGGGACTAAAGGAAATGAGCAGTTCTTC. Translation gives CASSSGTKGNEQFF.

This rearrangement joins TRBV6-5 to TRBJ1-1; 8 nucleotides agree with TRBD1. V shed 10 bases, J shed 4 bases, and the junction held 8 bases outside the gene matches. Per germline, CDR1 MNHEY and CDR2 SVGAGI. The CDR3 consists of 13 residues. The CDR3 loop is CAINPTGGTEAFF. The DNA for the CDR3 is TGTGCCATCAACCCTACAGGGGGCACTGAAGCTTTCTTT.

This clone was recorded a few times. This sequence joins TRBV19 and TRBJ2-2; unclear D gene. The V end was cut by 10 bases, the J end by 1 base, with 13 bases between. The CDR3 totals 14 residues. CDR1 LNHDA and CDR2 SQIVND come from the germline V gene (reference sequence). The CDR3 DNA reads as TGTGCCACCCCTCTGAGTGAGAACACCGGGGAGCTGTTTTTT. Its protein product is CATPLSENTGELFF.

This chain joins TRBV5-8 and TRBJ1-2; the match to TRBD1 covers 10 bases. V was pared by 2 bases and J by 6 bases, with 4 bases of the junction left unmatched. The CDR3 has 14 residues. The germline CDR1 and CDR2 sequences are SGHTS and YDEGEE. The CDR3 loop is CASSFDRGLHGYTF. The CDR3 DNA reads TGTGCCAGCAGCTTCGACAGGGGGCTTCATGGCTACACCTTC.

The genes are TRBV15 and TRBJ2-5; the match to TRBD1 covers 11 bases. The CDR3 loop spans 16 amino acids. The V segment lost 7 bases and the J segment 6 bases; nucleotides outside the gene matches: 13. Per germline, CDR1 LNHNV and CDR2 YYDKDF (reference sequence). DNA for the CDR3: TGTGCCACCACCGCACCGGGACAGGGGGATCAGAAGACCCAGTACTTC. The encoded protein is CATTAPGQGDQKTQYF. The entire variable domain, with the rest obtained from reference TRBV15 and TRBJ2-5, is as follows: DAMVIQNPRYQVTQFGKPVTLSCSQTLNHNVMYWYQQKSSQAPKLLFHYYDKDFNNEADTPDNFQSRRPNTSFCFLDIRSPGLGDTAMYLCATTAPGQGDQKTQYFGPGTRLLVL.

The DNA of the CDR3 is TGCAGCGTTGGGGGGGGGCCTAATGAGCAGTTCTTC. Protein: CSVGGGPNEQFF. J is TRBJ2-1 and V is TRBV29-1; D is perhaps TRBD2 (7 bases). Looked up from germline, CDR1 is SQVTM and CDR2 is ANQGSEA. V lost 4 bases and J 7 bases, leaving 11 bases between the germline ends. The CDR3 loop spans 12 amino acids.

The chain uses TRBV5-8 and TRBJ2-3, with 10 nucleotides matching TRBD2. The V gene end was trimmed by 1 base and the J gene end by 6 bases; junction bases not matched to a gene: 5. The CDR3 has 15 residues. Germline CDR1 and CDR2: SGHTS and YDEGEE. The CDR3 loop reads CASSLSGGATDTQYF. The CDR3 coding sequence is TGTGCCAGCAGCTTGAGCGGGGGGGCGACGGATACGCAGTATTTT.

J is TRBJ1-4 and V is TRBV6-6; tentatively, D is TRBD1 (6 bases). This CDR3 is built from 14 residues. V dropped 6 bases and J dropped 4 bases, with 12 bases sitting between them. Germline CDR1 MNHNY, CDR2 SVGAGI (reference sequence). The CDR3 protein is CASSHGQINEKLFF. CDR3 DNA: TGTGCCAGCAGCCATGGACAGATTAATGAAAAACTGTTTTTT.

The chain has TRBV5-1 and TRBJ2-3, with 9 bases lining up with TRBD2. This CDR3 is built from 16 residues. J gave up 1 base and V 3 bases, and 6 bases lay outside the gene matches. Germline CDR1 is SGHRS and CDR2 is YFSETQ. The chain's CDR3 is CASSYRLADRTDTQYF. CDR3 sequence (DNA): TGCGCCAGCAGCTACCGACTAGCGGACCGCACAGATACGCAGTATTTT.

This clone was found once. CDR3 residues: CASRAGTGVEKLFF. Written as DNA, the CDR3 is TGTGCCAGCAGGGCCGGGACAGGCGTTGAAAAACTGTTTTTT. The gene calls are TRBV5-6 and TRBJ1-4, with 8 positions matching TRBD1. Germline values: CDR1 SGHDT, CDR2 YYEEEE. V dropped 5 bases and J dropped 7; count of bases not matched to a gene: 7. The CDR3 consists of 14 residues.

The chain uses TRBV7-9 and TRBJ1-2, with a possible D match to TRBD1 (5 bases). Germline CDR1 SEHNR, CDR2 FQNEAQ (reference sequence). The V end was cut by 5 bases, the J end by 4 bases, with 20 bases between. This CDR3 has 16 amino acids. The CDR3 reads CASSDPGTGESYGYTF. In DNA form, the CDR3 reads TGTGCCAGCAGCGACCCGGGAACGGGGGAATCCTATGGCTACACCTTC.

This sequence joins TRBV21-1 and TRBJ1-5; the DNA was not compared with TRBD1, the D call given in the table. TRBV21-1 is tagged as a pseudogene. CDR3 length: 18 amino acids. The CDR3 protein is CASNTPTAGVTLYQPQHF. The CDR3 region has the DNA TGTGCCAGCAATACCCCGACCGCAGGGGTGACTCTTTATCAGCCCCAGCATTTT.

This clone was recorded once. The genes are TRBV7-9 and TRBJ2-3, with TRBD1 matching 8 bases. The J segment lost 5 bases and the V segment lost 5 bases, leaving 9 bases of the junction unmatched. The CDR3 covers 15 residues. Per the germline V gene, CDR1 is SEHNR and CDR2 is FQNEAQ (reference sequence). The CDR3 here is CASSRSDRAEDTQYF. CDR3 nucleotides: TGTGCCAGCAGCCGCTCGGACAGGGCCGAAGATACGCAGTATTTT.